This T cell receptor (beta chain) is drawn from a study of cytomegalovirus exposure and HLA in healthy donors. Across the whole study: Earlier findings included about 120 million unique TCR beta sequences obtained from 180 million or so T cells.

From germline, CDR1 is SGHRS and CDR2 YFSETQ. This CDR3 has 15 amino acids. Trimming took 0 bases from V and 4 from J; bases not matched to a gene: 2. The study ran its PCR with 60 Vbeta and 13 Jbeta primers. The repertoire was sequenced with immunoSEQ multiplex PCR; TCRdb's copy has only in-frame clones and lacks some. The sample contains more than 95,000 clones, roughly three quarters of which appear only once. Regarding the study as a whole: TCR beta V- and J-gene trimming was later associated with a missense DCLRE1C variant. HLA alleles were associated with 15,000 to 20,000 TCR beta sequences in a later analysis at 0.05 false discovery rate. Donors belonging to an Asian-associated ancestry cluster reportedly showed fewer N-insertions in productive TCRs than the roughly 670-donor mean, according to what a later analysis found.

In regard to this clone: Its antigen remains unidentified.

The V call is TRBV5-1, the J call TRBJ2-2; 8 bases agree with TRBD2. This receptor was obtained from a middle-aged man in good health and CMV-seropositive. Sequencing was done on a sample of PBMCs. This CDR3 is CASSLALAATGELFF. DNA for the CDR3: TGCGCCAGCAGCTTGGCACTAGCGGCCACCGGGGAGCTGTTTTTT. The variable domain in full, completed from reference TRBV5-1 and TRBJ2-2, reads KAGVTQTPRYLIKTRGQQVTLSCSPISGHRSVSWYQQTPGQGLQFLFEYFSETQRNKGNFPGRFSGRQFSNSRSEMNVSTLELGDSALYLCASSLALAATGELFFGEGSRLTVL.